This TCR beta chain was identified in a study of cytotoxic CD8 clonotypes in ibrutinib-treated CLL. Study details: Of a cohort that held about a dozen relapsed/refractory and under 16 treatment-naive patients, about 18 were IGHV unmutated. Responses comprised 24 partial and 2 complete; at median around 70 months, around 14 remained remitted and some twelve progressed.

The repertoire was sequenced with immunoSEQ multiplex PCR; TCRdb's copy has only in-frame clones and lacks some. The table shows some 35,000 clones, with about two thirds occurring only once. Unmatched junction bases numbered 7, after V lost 7 bases and J lost 4 bases. The length of the CDR3 is 14 residues. Germline V gene sequence: CDR1 SGHRS, CDR2 YFSETQ. Specimen: PBMCs, collected at disease progression, from a patient treated with ibrutinib. This receptor was identified in a human donor with chronic lymphocytic leukemia. The chain is built from TRBV5-1 and TRBJ2-3, with 9 bases identical to TRBD1. The CDR3 nucleotides are TGCGCCAGCTCAGGGACAGGGCCGCCAGATACGCAGTATTTT. It is translated as CASSGTGPPDTQYF. Based on the CDR3 plus reference TRBV5-1 and TRBJ2-3, the full variable domain is KAGVTQTPRYLIKTRGQQVTLSCSPISGHRSVSWYQQTPGQGLQFLFEYFSETQRNKGNFPGRFSGRQFSNSRSEMNVSTLELGDSALYLCASSGTGPPDTQYFGPGTRLTVL.